The source of this T cell receptor (beta chain) is a study of human T cells and chemical hapten exposure. Study-wide context: Small differences in pooled library volume mainly drove the variation in TCR yields per sample.

Looked up from germline, CDR1 is LGHDT and CDR2 is YNNKEL (reference sequence). The V end lost 1 base, the J end lost 9 bases, and 13 bases lay between the germline ends. There are 14 residues in the CDR3. The time point here: healthy volunteer bleed at 2 weeks. The starting material, unfractionated whole blood, was used for total RNA extraction. There are many counts of this clonotype. Source study methods: The median was around 100,000 TCRs per sample, ranging roughly 20,000 to 690,600. TCRdb analysed the RACE reads with MiXCR anew, one entry per CDR3 protein. These V and J calls originate from TCRdb's pipeline instead of the authors' own analysis. The repertoire holds under 95,000 distinct CDR3 sequences, approximately 8.2% seen once, with around 3% in the top ten.

The receptor was isolated from a female donor in good health. Some clones in this sample may be carry-over from other donors' samples. This sequence joins TRBV3-1 and TRBJ2-1, with a possible D match to TRBD2 (6 bases). The sequenced sample consisted of whole blood. This chain's CDR3 is CASSQGDSLSEQFF. The DNA of the CDR3 is TGTGCCAGCAGCCAAGGGGACTCTCTAAGTGAGCAGTTCTTC.